Reported below is one TCR beta chain. Its antigen is unknown. The sample belongs to a study of vaccination and CD4 T cells after COVID-19. Findings and caveats of the study: With convalescent patients, a median 86.3% of reactive clones emerged solely after vaccination.

The V segment lost 6 bases and the J segment 3 bases; nucleotides outside the gene matches: 2. CDR1 is LNHDA and CDR2 is SQIVND in the germline V gene (reference sequence). The CDR3 consists of 12 residues. Sequencing of cultured CD4+ T cell DNA used the Oncomine TCR Beta short-read assay. Investigators isolated genomic DNA from cultured CD4+ T cells. Via MiXCR, TCRdb re-called the PCR reads, giving one row per CDR3 protein. The sample shows about 9,100 distinct CDR3 sequences, approximately 31% of them seen only once. Treatment of the sample: approximately nine-day PBMC culture with coronavirus spike peptide pools or control peptides (ViraFEST assay). Pre-COVID-19 pandemic sampling (2011-2018) yielded the unexposed donor's CD4+ T cells. In the ViraFEST assay, peptide-pool expansion preceded TCR sequencing of expanded clonotypes.

The source is a human donor in good health. Sequencing was done on a sample of CD4+ T cells from blood, cultured in vitro. The chain carries TRBV19 and TRBJ2-7, with 7 nucleotides matching TRBD2. The CDR3 nucleotides are TGTGCCAGTAGCCGCGGGGGCTACGAGCAGTACTTC. Protein: CASSRGGYEQYF. Together with reference TRBV19 and TRBJ2-7, the CDR3 gives the full variable domain: DGGITQSPKYLFRKEGQNVTLSCEQNLNHDAMYWYRQDPGQGLRLIYYSQIVNDFQKGDIAEGYSVSREKKESFPLTVTSAQKNPTAFYLCASSRGGYEQYFGPGTRLTVT.